Listed below are T cell receptor beta chains from one sample, sequenced in a study of post-analysis software for immune sequencing data. From the PCR reads, TCRdb called clonotypes with MiXCR, one entry per CDR3 protein. The sample lists approximately 440,000 distinct CDR3 sequences, approximately 45% occurring once. The sample comprised blood. The receptors originated from a girl between 5 and 17 years old with multiple sclerosis. Each CDR3 is given with its conserved first and last residue. Each record gives: D gene, CDR3 length, clone size, J gene, V gene, CDR3 DNA, CDR3 protein. A D gene is named only where the DNA matches it firmly. The size field is filled for only some rows; it gives once, few, many or a size class.

d_call: -; cdr3_length: 14; clone_size: few; j_call: TRBJ2-1; v_call: TRBV20-1; cdr3_nt: TGCAGTGCTAGCGGGGTTGGGGGAAGGAATGAGCAGTTCTTC; cdr3_aa: CSASGVGGRNEQFF
d_call: -; cdr3_length: 15; clone_size: -; j_call: TRBJ1-2; v_call: TRBV13; cdr3_nt: TGTGCCAGCAGCACAACCCCGACAGACTTGAGGGGCTACACCTTC; cdr3_aa: CASSTTPTDLRGYTF
d_call: -; cdr3_length: 13; clone_size: few; j_call: TRBJ2-3; v_call: TRBV11-2; cdr3_nt: TGTGCCAGCAGCTTGGGAAAACCAGATACGCAGTATTTT; cdr3_aa: CASSLGKPDTQYF
d_call: TRBD2; cdr3_length: 18; clone_size: -; j_call: TRBJ2-6; v_call: TRBV7-2; cdr3_nt: TGTGCCAGCAGCTTCGGGAGGCGGGCCCCGTCTGGGGCCAACGTCCTGACTTTC; cdr3_aa: CASSFGRRAPSGANVLTF
d_call: -; cdr3_length: 14; clone_size: -; j_call: TRBJ2-3; v_call: TRBV7-2; cdr3_nt: TGTGCCAGCAGCCCCGGATTTGCGACAGATACGCAGTATTTT; cdr3_aa: CASSPGFATDTQYF
d_call: -; cdr3_length: 16; clone_size: -; j_call: TRBJ1-4; v_call: TRBV5-1; cdr3_nt: TGCGCCAGCAGCTTGGTTGGGTCAGGGGTGAATGAAAAACTGTTTTTT; cdr3_aa: CASSLVGSGVNEKLFF
d_call: -; cdr3_length: 15; clone_size: -; j_call: TRBJ1-5; v_call: TRBV7-8; cdr3_nt: TGTGCCAGCAGCTTCCGAGGGGCCCTCAATCAGCCCCAGCATTTT; cdr3_aa: CASSFRGALNQPQHF
d_call: -; cdr3_length: 16; clone_size: -; j_call: TRBJ1-2; v_call: TRBV7-2; cdr3_nt: TGTGCCAGCAGCCCCTGGGACGGAGTACCGCTCTATGGCTACACCTTC; cdr3_aa: CASSPWDGVPLYGYTF
d_call: -; cdr3_length: 12; clone_size: -; j_call: TRBJ1-2; v_call: TRBV12-3/TRBV12-4; cdr3_nt: TGTGCCAGCAGTTTAGGGTATTTGGAGAACACCTTC; cdr3_aa: CASSLGYLENTF
d_call: -; cdr3_length: 12; clone_size: few; j_call: TRBJ2-7; v_call: TRBV20-1; cdr3_nt: TGCAGTGCTAGACAAAACTCCTACGAGCAGTACTTC; cdr3_aa: CSARQNSYEQYF
d_call: TRBD2; cdr3_length: 15; clone_size: -; j_call: TRBJ2-1; v_call: TRBV12-3/TRBV12-4; cdr3_nt: TGTGCCAGCAGCAGAAGCGGGAATCCCTACAATGAGCAGTTCTTC; cdr3_aa: CASSRSGNPYNEQFF
d_call: TRBD2; cdr3_length: 17; clone_size: -; j_call: TRBJ2-3; v_call: TRBV20-1; cdr3_nt: TGCAGTGCCTCCACTAGCGGGAGGGCCAGGAGGGCAGATACGCAGTATTTT; cdr3_aa: CSASTSGRARRADTQYF
d_call: -; cdr3_length: 15; clone_size: -; j_call: TRBJ2-7; v_call: TRBV4-2; cdr3_nt: TGTGCCAGCAGCCAAGGGACAAGGGATTTCTACGAGCAGTACTTC; cdr3_aa: CASSQGTRDFYEQYF
d_call: TRBD1; cdr3_length: 16; clone_size: few; j_call: TRBJ2-5; v_call: TRBV5-6; cdr3_nt: TGTGCCAGCAGCTTGGCGTTAACAGGGGGCGCGGAGACCCAGTACTTC; cdr3_aa: CASSLALTGGAETQYF
d_call: -; cdr3_length: 15; clone_size: many; j_call: TRBJ2-7; v_call: TRBV4-2; cdr3_nt: TGTGCCAGCAGCCAAGATGGCTATTCCTCCTACGAGCAGTACTTC; cdr3_aa: CASSQDGYSSYEQYF
d_call: TRBD1; cdr3_length: 14; clone_size: -; j_call: TRBJ2-7; v_call: TRBV7-2; cdr3_nt: TGTGCCAGCAGCCCGGCGACAGGGGGCCACGAGCAGTACTTC; cdr3_aa: CASSPATGGHEQYF
d_call: TRBD1; cdr3_length: 14; clone_size: -; j_call: TRBJ1-2; v_call: TRBV5-1; cdr3_nt: TGCGCCAGCAGCTCCCCGGACAGGGGAATTGGCTACACCTTC; cdr3_aa: CASSSPDRGIGYTF
d_call: -; cdr3_length: 13; clone_size: -; j_call: TRBJ1-6; v_call: TRBV12-3/TRBV12-4; cdr3_nt: TGTGCCAGCAGTTTAGGGGGTTATTCACCCCTCCACTTT; cdr3_aa: CASSLGGYSPLHF
d_call: -; cdr3_length: 15; clone_size: once; j_call: TRBJ2-7; v_call: TRBV5-8; cdr3_nt: TGTGCCAGCAGCGCGGGACAGATAACAACCTACGAGCAGTACTTC; cdr3_aa: CASSAGQITTYEQYF
d_call: -; cdr3_length: 13; clone_size: -; j_call: TRBJ1-1; v_call: TRBV11-2; cdr3_nt: TGTGCCAGCACCAGCGCTAGGGGGGGTGAAGCTTTCTTT; cdr3_aa: CASTSARGGEAFF
d_call: TRBD2; cdr3_length: 16; clone_size: -; j_call: TRBJ2-1; v_call: TRBV2; cdr3_nt: TGTGCCAGCAGTGTTGATACTAGCGACTTTTACAATGAGCAGTTCTTC; cdr3_aa: CASSVDTSDFYNEQFF
d_call: TRBD1; cdr3_length: 16; clone_size: once; j_call: TRBJ1-5; v_call: TRBV7-8; cdr3_nt: TGTGCCAGCAGCCGGGCCGGGACAGGGCTTAATCAGCCCCAGCATTTT; cdr3_aa: CASSRAGTGLNQPQHF
d_call: TRBD1; cdr3_length: 15; clone_size: -; j_call: TRBJ1-2; v_call: TRBV7-3; cdr3_nt: TGTGCCAGCAGCCCAGGGACAGGGGTGGCCTATGGCTACACCTTC; cdr3_aa: CASSPGTGVAYGYTF
d_call: TRBD1; cdr3_length: 14; clone_size: -; j_call: TRBJ2-1; v_call: TRBV10-3; cdr3_nt: TGTGCCACCCGGGGGGACAGGGAACTCGGTGAGCAGTTCTTC; cdr3_aa: CATRGDRELGEQFF
d_call: -; cdr3_length: 15; clone_size: -; j_call: TRBJ2-7; v_call: TRBV5-1; cdr3_nt: TGCGCCAGCAGCTTGGATGGCAGCGACTGCTACGAGCAGTACTTC; cdr3_aa: CASSLDGSDCYEQYF
d_call: TRBD2; cdr3_length: 15; clone_size: few; j_call: TRBJ2-7; v_call: TRBV28; cdr3_nt: TGTGCCAGCACCTCGAGGGGACTAGCGAACTACGAGCAGTACTTC; cdr3_aa: CASTSRGLANYEQYF
d_call: -; cdr3_length: 12; clone_size: -; j_call: TRBJ2-5; v_call: TRBV28; cdr3_nt: TGTGCCAGCAGTTGGGGTCGAGAGACCCAGTACTTC; cdr3_aa: CASSWGRETQYF
d_call: TRBD1; cdr3_length: 17; clone_size: -; j_call: TRBJ2-1; v_call: TRBV5-6; cdr3_nt: TGTGCCAGCAGCGCTAACAGGGGGTTGGGCTCCTACAATGAGCAGTTCTTC; cdr3_aa: CASSANRGLGSYNEQFF
d_call: -; cdr3_length: 14; clone_size: few; j_call: TRBJ2-5; v_call: TRBV7-2; cdr3_nt: TGTGCCAGCAGCTTAGTAGGGGGGACCGAGACCCAGTACTTC; cdr3_aa: CASSLVGGTETQYF
d_call: -; cdr3_length: 13; clone_size: few; j_call: TRBJ2-5; v_call: TRBV7-2; cdr3_nt: TGTGCCAGCAGCTTAGAACCCCCCGGGACCCAGTACTTC; cdr3_aa: CASSLEPPGTQYF
d_call: -; cdr3_length: 15; clone_size: -; j_call: TRBJ2-1; v_call: TRBV7-2; cdr3_nt: TGTGCCAGCAGCTTAGACGGGGGAGCGGGTAATGAGCAGTTCTTC; cdr3_aa: CASSLDGGAGNEQFF
d_call: TRBD2; cdr3_length: 15; clone_size: few; j_call: TRBJ2-3; v_call: TRBV29-1; cdr3_nt: TGCAGCGTTTCGGCAACTAGCGGACGCACAGATACGCAGTATTTT; cdr3_aa: CSVSATSGRTDTQYF
d_call: TRBD2; cdr3_length: 18; clone_size: few; j_call: TRBJ2-3; v_call: TRBV7-8; cdr3_nt: TGTGCCAGCAGCTCCACGAGGACTAGCGGAGCCCCCACAGATACGCAGTATTTT; cdr3_aa: CASSSTRTSGAPTDTQYF
d_call: TRBD2; cdr3_length: 16; clone_size: few; j_call: TRBJ2-3; v_call: TRBV10-1; cdr3_nt: TGCGCCAGCAGCGGCCACAGACTAGCGGGAGCAGATACGCAGTATTTT; cdr3_aa: CASSGHRLAGADTQYF
d_call: TRBD1; cdr3_length: 12; clone_size: once; j_call: TRBJ1-2; v_call: TRBV20-1; cdr3_nt: TGCAGTGCACGGGACAGGGTTGATGGCTACACCTTC; cdr3_aa: CSARDRVDGYTF
d_call: -; cdr3_length: 17; clone_size: few; j_call: TRBJ2-3; v_call: TRBV9; cdr3_nt: TGTGCCAGCAGCGCCACTTTAGCGGATCTCGGCTACGATACGCAGTATTTT; cdr3_aa: CASSATLADLGYDTQYF
d_call: -; cdr3_length: 15; clone_size: few; j_call: TRBJ2-3; v_call: TRBV29-1; cdr3_nt: TGCAGCGTTGAAGATGTTGAAACTAGCACAGATACGCAGTATTTT; cdr3_aa: CSVEDVETSTDTQYF